Each of the 10 T cell receptor beta chains below was sequenced from the same sample in a study of blood T cells in healthy people across ages (dated by TCRdb to the mid-2010s). The library was produced with 5' RACE. Sequenced using an Illumina HiSeq 2500. A second PCR of roughly 6 to 11 cycles was performed with a sample-barcoded 5' primer and a J-beta primer mix. TCRdb reprocessing: public reads trimmed at Q25 with fastp, clones called with MiXCR, in-frame beta chains kept. Every distinct CDR3 protein forms one entry, paired with its most common genes and DNA. For this sample there are about 770,000 distinct CDR3 sequences; under 55% appear just once. The ten most abundant clones make up approximately 19% of the sample. The sample consisted of blood. Every receptor here comes from a man in his 60s in good health.

This clonotype turned up a few times. The rearrangement uses TRBV7-3 and TRBJ2-3; 11 positions agree with TRBD2. The CDR3 totals 14 residues. V lost 6 bases to trimming and J lost 6 bases; unmatched junction nucleotides: 5. Germline V lookup: CDR1 SGHTA, CDR2 FQGTGA. The DNA for the CDR3 is TGTGCCAGCAGTACTAGCGGGGGCCCGGATACGCAGTATTTT. As protein: CASSTSGGPDTQYF.

V is TRBV12-3 or TRBV12-4 and J is TRBJ2-5, with D perhaps being TRBD1 or TRBD2 (5 bases each). The CDR3 has 16 residues. V was pared by 4 bases and J by 2 bases, with 17 bases between. In DNA form, the CDR3 reads TGTGCCAGCAGTTCCGGGGACGAAAACTATCAAGAGACCCAGTACTTC. Its protein product is CASSSGDENYQETQYF.

This clonotype was seen a handful of times. The gene calls are TRBV5-5 and TRBJ2-3, with TRBD2 matching over 8 bases. Trimming took 4 bases from V and 6 from J; bases not matched to a gene: 7. CDR3 length: 14 amino acids. Germline V gives CDR1 SGHKS, CDR2 YYEKEE (reference sequence). The CDR3 DNA follows: TGTGCCAGCAGCCCCCGGGGGGGGATTGATACGCAGTATTTT. Translation gives CASSPRGGIDTQYF.

The chain recombines TRBV6-2 or TRBV6-3 with TRBJ1-2; D gene uncertain. CDR1 is MNHEY, CDR2 SVGEGT, per germline. V dropped 4 bases and J dropped 4 bases, with 13 bases sitting between them. The CDR3 runs to 14 residues. CDR3: CASSSSGSFYGYTF. CDR3 bases: TGTGCCAGCAGTTCAAGTGGGTCGTTCTATGGCTACACCTTC.

Note on this clonotype: At one end, the junction sequence differs from germline, possibly due to a read error. This chain connects TRBV10-2 to TRBJ2-7; 8 nucleotides align to TRBD2. Germline V gene data show CDR1 as WSHSY and CDR2 as SAAADI. This CDR3 is 18 amino acids long. CDR3 sequence (DNA): TGCGCCGGCAGTGACCACGGCGGGGCCAGCGGGGGACCCTACGAGCAGTACTTC. It codes for CAGSDHGGASGGPYEQYF.

The V call is TRBV27, the J call TRBJ1-2; D is uncertain. This CDR3 is built from 12 residues. The V gene's germline CDR1 is MNHEY and CDR2 SMNVEV (reference sequence). The V gene lost 6 bases and the J gene lost 3 bases, with 8 bases spanning the gap. CDR3 region: CASRSNYYGYTF. The CDR3 nucleotides are TGTGCCAGCAGGTCAAATTACTATGGCTACACCTTC.

This clonotype was found once. The chain employs TRBV12-3 or TRBV12-4 and TRBJ2-4; TRBD1 aligns across 9 bases. The CDR3 loop spans 14 amino acids. Unmatched junction bases numbered 13, after V lost 6 bases and J lost 13 bases. CDR3 bases: TGTGCCAGCAGCCGGGACAGGGATTATGGCTCGCAGTACTTC. Its protein is CASSRDRDYGSQYF.

The J gene is TRBJ1-2, the V gene TRBV20-1; a weak D match, TRBD1 (5 bases). The germline V gene encodes CDR1 DFQATT and CDR2 SNEGSKA (reference sequence). Trimming cost V 0 bases and J 8 bases, with 22 bases left between them. The length of the CDR3 is 16 residues. CDR3 sequence: CSARDWGRGEGIGYTF. CDR3 nucleotide sequence: TGCAGTGCTAGAGACTGGGGGAGAGGGGAGGGCATCGGCTACACCTTC.

V is TRBV6-2 or TRBV6-3 and J is TRBJ1-2, with 10 bases aligning to TRBD1. Trimming took 4 bases from V and 7 from J; bases not matched to a gene: 12. The CDR3 runs to 16 residues. Germline V gene sequence: CDR1 MNHEY, CDR2 SVGEGT. Here the CDR3 DNA reads TGTGCCAGCAGTTCGGGACAGGGGATGCTTTTAGGTGGCTACACCTTC. Amino acids: CASSSGQGMLLGGYTF.

This chain links TRBV6-5 with TRBJ1-5, with D possibly being TRBD1 (5 bases). V was shortened by 6 bases and J by 6 bases, with 12 bases between the two germline ends. CDR1 is MNHEY, CDR2 SVGAGI, per germline. There are 13 residues in the CDR3. This chain's CDR3 is CASRSREGQPQHF. The CDR3 DNA is TGTGCCAGCAGATCCAGGGAGGGTCAGCCCCAGCATTTT.